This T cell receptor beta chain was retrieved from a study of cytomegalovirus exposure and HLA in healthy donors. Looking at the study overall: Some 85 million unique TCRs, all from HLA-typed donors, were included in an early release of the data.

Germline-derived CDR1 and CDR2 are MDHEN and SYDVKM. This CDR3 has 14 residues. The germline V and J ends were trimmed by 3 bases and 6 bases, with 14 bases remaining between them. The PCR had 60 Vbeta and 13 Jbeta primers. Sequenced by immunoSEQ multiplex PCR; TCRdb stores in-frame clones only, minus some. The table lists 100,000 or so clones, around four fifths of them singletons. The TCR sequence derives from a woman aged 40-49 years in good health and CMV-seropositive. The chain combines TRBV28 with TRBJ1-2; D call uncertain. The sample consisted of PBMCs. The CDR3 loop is CASSLMAGGNGYTF. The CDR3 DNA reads TGTGCCAGCAGTTTGATGGCGGGCGGTAATGGCTACACCTTC.